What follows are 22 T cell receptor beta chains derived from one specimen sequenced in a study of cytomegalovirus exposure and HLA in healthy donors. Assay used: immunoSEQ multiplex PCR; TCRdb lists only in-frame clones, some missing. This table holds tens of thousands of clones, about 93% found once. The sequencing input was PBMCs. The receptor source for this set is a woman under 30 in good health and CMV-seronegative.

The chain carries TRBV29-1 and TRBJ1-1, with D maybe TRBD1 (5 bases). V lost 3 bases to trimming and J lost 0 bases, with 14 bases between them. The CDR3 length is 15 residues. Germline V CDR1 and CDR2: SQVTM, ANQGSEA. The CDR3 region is CSVDTLGQMNTEAFF. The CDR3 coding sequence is TGCAGCGTTGATACCCTGGGGCAGATGAACACTGAAGCTTTCTTT.

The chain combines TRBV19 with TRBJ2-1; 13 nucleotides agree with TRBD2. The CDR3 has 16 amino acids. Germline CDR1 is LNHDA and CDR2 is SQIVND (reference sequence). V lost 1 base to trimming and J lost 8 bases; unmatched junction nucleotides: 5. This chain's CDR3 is CASSIAGLAGMDEQFF. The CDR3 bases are TGTGCCAGTAGTATAGCGGGACTAGCGGGAATGGATGAGCAGTTCTTC.

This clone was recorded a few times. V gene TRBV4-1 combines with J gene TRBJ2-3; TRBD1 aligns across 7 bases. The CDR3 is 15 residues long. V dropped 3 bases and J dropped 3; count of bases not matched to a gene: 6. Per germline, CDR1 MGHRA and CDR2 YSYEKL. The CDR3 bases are TGCGCCAGCAGCCAGGGGACAGTGGAAACAGATACGCAGTATTTT. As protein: CASSQGTVETDTQYF.

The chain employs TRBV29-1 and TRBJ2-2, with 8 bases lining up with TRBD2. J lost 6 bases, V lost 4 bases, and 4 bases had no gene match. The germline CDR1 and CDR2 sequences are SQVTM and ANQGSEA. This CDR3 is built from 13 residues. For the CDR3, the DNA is TGCAGCGTTGTACGAGCGGGAGCCGGGGAGCTGTTTTTT. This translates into CSVVRAGAGELFF.

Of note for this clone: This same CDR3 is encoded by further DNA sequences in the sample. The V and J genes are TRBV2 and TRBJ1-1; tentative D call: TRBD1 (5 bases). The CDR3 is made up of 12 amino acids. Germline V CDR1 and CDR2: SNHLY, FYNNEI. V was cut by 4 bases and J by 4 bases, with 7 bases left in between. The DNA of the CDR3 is TGTGCCAGCAGTGTTAGGGGCACTGAAGCTTTCTTT. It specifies CASSVRGTEAFF.

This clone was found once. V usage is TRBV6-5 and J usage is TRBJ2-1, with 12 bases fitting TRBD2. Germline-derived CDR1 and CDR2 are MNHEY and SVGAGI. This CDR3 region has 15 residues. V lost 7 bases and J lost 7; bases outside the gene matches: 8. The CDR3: CASTPSGGAGNEQFF. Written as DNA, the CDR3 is TGTGCCAGCACCCCTAGCGGGGGGGCGGGTAATGAGCAGTTCTTC.

The CDR3 here is CAISELLGQSSGYTF. CDR3 DNA: TGTGCCATCAGTGAACTCCTGGGACAGTCCAGCGGCTACACCTTC. V and J are TRBV10-3 and TRBJ1-2; TRBD1 agrees at 7 bases. This CDR3 contains 15 residues. Germline CDR1 is ENHRY and CDR2 is SYGVKD. J lost 8 bases, V lost 3 bases, and 12 bases had no gene match.

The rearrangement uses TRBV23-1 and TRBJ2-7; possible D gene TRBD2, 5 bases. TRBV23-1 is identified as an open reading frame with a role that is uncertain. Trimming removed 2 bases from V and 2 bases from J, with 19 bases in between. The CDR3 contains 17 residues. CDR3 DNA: TGCGCCAGCAGTCAAACTATCCGCTGCGGGCGAACCTACGAGCAGTACTTC. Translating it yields CASSQTIRCGRTYEQYF.

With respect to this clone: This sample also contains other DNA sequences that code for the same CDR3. CDR3 in DNA: TGTGCCAGCAGCGTGACTAGCGGCTCCTACGAGCAGTACTTC. Its translation: CASSVTSGSYEQYF. This chain links TRBV9 with TRBJ2-7; TRBD2 aligns across 9 bases. The V gene's germline CDR1 is SGDLS and CDR2 YYNGEE. V gave up 2 bases and J gave up 0 bases; unmatched junction bases: 0. The CDR3 spans 14 residues.

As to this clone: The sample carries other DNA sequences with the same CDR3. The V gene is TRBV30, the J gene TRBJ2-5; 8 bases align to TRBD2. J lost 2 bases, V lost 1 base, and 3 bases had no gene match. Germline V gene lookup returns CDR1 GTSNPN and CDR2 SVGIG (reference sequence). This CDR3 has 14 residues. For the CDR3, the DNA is TGTGCCTGGAGTGGCGGCGGGGGGCAAGAGACCCAGTACTTC. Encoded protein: CAWSGGGGQETQYF.

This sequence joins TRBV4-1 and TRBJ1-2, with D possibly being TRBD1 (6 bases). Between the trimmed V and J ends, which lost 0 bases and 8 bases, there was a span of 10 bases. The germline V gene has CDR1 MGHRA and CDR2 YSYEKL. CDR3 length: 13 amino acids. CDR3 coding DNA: TGCGCCAGCAGCCAAGATACAGGGTACGGCTACACCTTC. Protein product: CASSQDTGYGYTF.

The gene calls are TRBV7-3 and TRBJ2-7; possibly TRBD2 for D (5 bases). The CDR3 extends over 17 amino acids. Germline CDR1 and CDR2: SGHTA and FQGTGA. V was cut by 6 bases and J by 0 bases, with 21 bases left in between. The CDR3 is CASSWTGGRSSSYEQYF. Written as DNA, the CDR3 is TGTGCCAGCAGTTGGACGGGCGGGCGAAGCAGCTCCTACGAGCAGTACTTC. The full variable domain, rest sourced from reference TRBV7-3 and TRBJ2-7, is GAGVSQTPSNKVTEKGKYVELRCDPISGHTALYWYRQSLGQGPEFLIYFQGTGAADDSGLPNDRFFAVRPEGSVSTLKIQRTERGDSAVYLCASSWTGGRSSSYEQYFGPGTRLTVT.

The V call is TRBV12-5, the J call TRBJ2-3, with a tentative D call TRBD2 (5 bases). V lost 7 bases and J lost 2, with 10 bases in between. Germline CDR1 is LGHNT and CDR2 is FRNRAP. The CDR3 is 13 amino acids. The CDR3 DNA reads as TGTGCTAGTGCGGGATATAACACAGATACGCAGTATTTT. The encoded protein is CASAGYNTDTQYF.

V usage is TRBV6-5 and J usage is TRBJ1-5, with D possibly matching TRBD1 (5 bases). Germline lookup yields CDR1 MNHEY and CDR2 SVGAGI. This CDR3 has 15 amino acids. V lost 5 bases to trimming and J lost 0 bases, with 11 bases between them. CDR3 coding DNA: TGTGCCAGCAGTAGGAGACAGTATAGCAATCAGCCCCAGCATTTT. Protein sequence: CASSRRQYSNQPQHF.

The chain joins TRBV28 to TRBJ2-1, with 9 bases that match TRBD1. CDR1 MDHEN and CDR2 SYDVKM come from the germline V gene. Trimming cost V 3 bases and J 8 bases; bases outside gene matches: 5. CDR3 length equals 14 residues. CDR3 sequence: CASSLDRGIDEQFF. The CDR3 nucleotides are TGTGCCAGCAGTTTGGACAGGGGCATCGATGAGCAGTTCTTC.

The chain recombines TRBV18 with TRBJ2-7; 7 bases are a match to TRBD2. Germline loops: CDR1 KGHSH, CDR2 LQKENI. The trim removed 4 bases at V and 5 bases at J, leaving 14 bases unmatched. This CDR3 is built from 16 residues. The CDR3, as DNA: TGTGCCAGCTCACAGATAACTAGCGACCTCGGGGACGAGCAGTACTTC. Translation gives CASSQITSDLGDEQYF.

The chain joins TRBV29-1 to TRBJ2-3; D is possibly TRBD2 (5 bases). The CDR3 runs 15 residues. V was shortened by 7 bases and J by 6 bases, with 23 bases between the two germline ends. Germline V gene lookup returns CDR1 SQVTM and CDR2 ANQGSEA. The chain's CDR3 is CSAPLPGIYPDTQYF. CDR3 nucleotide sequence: TGCAGCGCGCCGCTACCCGGGATTTATCCTGATACGCAGTATTTT.

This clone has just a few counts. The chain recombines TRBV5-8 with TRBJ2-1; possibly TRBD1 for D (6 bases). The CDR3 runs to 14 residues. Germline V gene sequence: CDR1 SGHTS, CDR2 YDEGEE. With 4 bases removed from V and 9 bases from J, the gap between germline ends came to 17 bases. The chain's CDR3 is CASSRTKQGSEQFF. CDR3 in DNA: TGTGCCAGCAGCCGAACAAAACAGGGAAGTGAGCAGTTCTTC.

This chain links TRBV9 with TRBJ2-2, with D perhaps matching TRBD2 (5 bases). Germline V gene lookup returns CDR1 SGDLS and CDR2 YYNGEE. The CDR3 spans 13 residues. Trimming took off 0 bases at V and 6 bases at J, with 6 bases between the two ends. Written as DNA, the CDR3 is TGTGCCAGCAGCGTAGTCGGGGCCGGGGAGCTGTTTTTT. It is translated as CASSVVGAGELFF.

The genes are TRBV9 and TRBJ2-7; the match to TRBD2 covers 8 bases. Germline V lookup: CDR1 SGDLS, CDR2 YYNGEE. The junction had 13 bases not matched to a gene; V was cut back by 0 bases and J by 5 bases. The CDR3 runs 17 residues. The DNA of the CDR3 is TGTGCCAGCAGCGTAGATCCCCCGGGGGGGGAACAGGACGAGCAGTACTTC. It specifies CASSVDPPGGEQDEQYF.

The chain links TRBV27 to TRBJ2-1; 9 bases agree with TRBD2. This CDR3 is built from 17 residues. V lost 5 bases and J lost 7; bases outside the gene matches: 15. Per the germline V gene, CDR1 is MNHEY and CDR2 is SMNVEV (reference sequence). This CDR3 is CASSKKDLGAGGNEQFF. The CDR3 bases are TGTGCCAGCAGTAAAAAGGACTTGGGAGCGGGAGGAAATGAGCAGTTCTTC.

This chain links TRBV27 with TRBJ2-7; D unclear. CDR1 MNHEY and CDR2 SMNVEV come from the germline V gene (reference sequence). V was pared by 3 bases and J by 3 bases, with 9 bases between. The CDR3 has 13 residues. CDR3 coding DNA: TGTGCCAGCAGTTTGACTCGAGACTACGAGCAGTACTTC. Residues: CASSLTRDYEQYF.